This TCR beta chain was identified in a study of T cell responses to AZD1222 COVID-19 vaccine. The protocol was immunoSEQ multiplex PCR, while the TCRdb copy is restricted to in-frame clones and leaves out a portion. The sample consists of fewer than 150,000 clones, approximately 90% of them appearing once. Unmatched junction bases numbered 11, after V lost 4 bases and J lost 6 bases. The V gene's germline CDR1 is LGHNA and CDR2 YNFKEQ. CDR3 length: 16 residues. The sequencing here drew on peripheral blood, taken 28 days after the second AZD1222 dose. The sequence was collected from an adult who received the AZD1222 COVID-19 vaccine. The chain carries TRBV4-2 and TRBJ2-1; 8 nucleotides agree with TRBD2. The CDR3 DNA is TGTGCCAGCAGCCGCCGCGGGGCGGGAGGATCCAATGAGCAGTTCTTC. Its protein is CASSRRGAGGSNEQFF.